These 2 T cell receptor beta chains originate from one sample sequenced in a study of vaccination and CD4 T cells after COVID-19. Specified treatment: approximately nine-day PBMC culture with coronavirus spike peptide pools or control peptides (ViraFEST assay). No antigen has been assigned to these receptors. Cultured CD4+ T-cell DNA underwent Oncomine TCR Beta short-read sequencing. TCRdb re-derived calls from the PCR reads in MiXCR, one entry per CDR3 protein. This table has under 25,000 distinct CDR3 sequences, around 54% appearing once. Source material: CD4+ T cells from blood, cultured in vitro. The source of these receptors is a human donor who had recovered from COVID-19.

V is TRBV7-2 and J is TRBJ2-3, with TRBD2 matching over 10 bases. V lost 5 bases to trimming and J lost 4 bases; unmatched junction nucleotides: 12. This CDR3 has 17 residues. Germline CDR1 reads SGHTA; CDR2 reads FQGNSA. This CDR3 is CASSPRGLALGPDTQYF. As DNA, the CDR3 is TGTGCCAGCAGCCCCCGGGGACTAGCGCTAGGGCCAGATACGCAGTATTTT.

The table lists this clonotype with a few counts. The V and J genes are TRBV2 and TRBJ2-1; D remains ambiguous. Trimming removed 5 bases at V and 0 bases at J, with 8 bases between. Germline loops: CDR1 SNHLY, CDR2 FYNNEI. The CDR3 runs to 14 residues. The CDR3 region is CASSTESSYNEQFF. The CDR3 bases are TGTGCCAGCAGTACGGAAAGCTCCTACAATGAGCAGTTCTTC.